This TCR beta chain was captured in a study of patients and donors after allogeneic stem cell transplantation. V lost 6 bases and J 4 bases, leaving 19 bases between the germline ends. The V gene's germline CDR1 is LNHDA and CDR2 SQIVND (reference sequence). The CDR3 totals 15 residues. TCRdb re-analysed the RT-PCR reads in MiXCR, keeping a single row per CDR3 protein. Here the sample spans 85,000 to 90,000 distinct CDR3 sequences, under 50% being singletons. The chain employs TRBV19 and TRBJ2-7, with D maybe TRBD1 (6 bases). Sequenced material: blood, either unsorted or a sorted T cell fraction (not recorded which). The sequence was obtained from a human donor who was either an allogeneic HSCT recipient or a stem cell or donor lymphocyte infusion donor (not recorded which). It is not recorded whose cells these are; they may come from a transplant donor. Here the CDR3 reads CASSSIGTTSYEQYF. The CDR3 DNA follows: TGTGCCAGTAGCTCTATAGGGACAACAAGTTACGAGCAGTACTTC. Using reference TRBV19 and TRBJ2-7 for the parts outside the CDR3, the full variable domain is DGGITQSPKYLFRKEGQNVTLSCEQNLNHDAMYWYRQDPGQGLRLIYYSQIVNDFQKGDIAEGYSVSREKKESFPLTVTSAQKNPTAFYLCASSSIGTTSYEQYFGPGTRLTVT.